This TCR beta chain was sequenced in a study of OX40 agonist ivuxolimab in advanced cancers. Overall study results and limits: No antigen was identified for the clonally expanded peripheral T cells.

Deletions cut 7 bases from V and 7 bases from J, with 10 bases between. CDR1 and CDR2 from the germline V gene are WNHNN and SYGVQD (reference sequence). The CDR3 loop spans 11 amino acids. This clone was detected only once. Antigen unknown. Clones were sequenced by immunoSEQ multiplex PCR, and TCRdb holds only the in-frame ones, with some missing. The repertoire holds 12,000 to 15,000 clones, about four fifths seen once, with 32% in the top ten. Sequenced material: CD4+ or CD8+ T cells sorted from blood, taken in a trial of the OX40 agonist ivuxolimab. The chain carries TRBV10-1 and TRBJ1-1, with D perhaps matching TRBD1 (6 bases). The clonotype was recovered from an adult with an advanced solid tumor such as melanoma, head and neck, liver or kidney cancer. CDR3 sequence reads: CASTLGGEAFF. As DNA, the CDR3 is TGCGCCAGCACCCTAGGGGGTGAAGCTTTCTTT.